This T cell receptor (beta chain) was found in a study of PD-L1 blockade in urothelial cancer. Whole-study context: The patients first took atezolizumab around 2014, receiving 1,200 mg intravenously every 3 weeks. Per blood sample, T cells had a median of roughly 150,000. The study's findings and limits: Durable benefit was linked to greater 3-week expansion of tumor-associated blood clones.

What went into each PCR as a spike was synthetic TCR analog templates. Clones were read by immunoSEQ multiplex PCR, and TCRdb kept only the in-frame ones, dropping some. In the table there are tens of thousands of clones, 70% to 90% of which are singletons. Concerning this clone: Its matching antigen is unknown.

V was cut by 2 bases and J by 0 bases, with 10 bases left in between. Germline V gene lookup returns CDR1 GTSNPN and CDR2 SVGIG (reference sequence). This CDR3 is 14 amino acids long. The sequences come from PBMCs, collected around atezolizumab (anti-PD-L1) treatment. The source of this sequence is a man aged 45-65 years with urothelial cancer. V and J are TRBV30 and TRBJ1-1; unclear D gene. CDR3 nucleotide sequence: TGTGCCTGGAGTTACATAGCGGTGAACACTGAAGCTTTCTTT. The encoded protein is CAWSYIAVNTEAFF.